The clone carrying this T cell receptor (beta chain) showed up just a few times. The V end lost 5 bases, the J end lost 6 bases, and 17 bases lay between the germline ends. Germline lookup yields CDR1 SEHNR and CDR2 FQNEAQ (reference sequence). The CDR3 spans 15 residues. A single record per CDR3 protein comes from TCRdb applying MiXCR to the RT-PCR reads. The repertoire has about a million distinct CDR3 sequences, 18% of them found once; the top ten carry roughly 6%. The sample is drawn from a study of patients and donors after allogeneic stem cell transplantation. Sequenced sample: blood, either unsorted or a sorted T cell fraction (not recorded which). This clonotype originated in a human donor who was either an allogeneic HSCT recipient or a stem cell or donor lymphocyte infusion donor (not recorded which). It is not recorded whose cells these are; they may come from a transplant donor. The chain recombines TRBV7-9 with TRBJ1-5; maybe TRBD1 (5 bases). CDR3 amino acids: CASSPLGGATQPQHF. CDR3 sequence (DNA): TGTGCCAGCAGCCCCCTAGGCGGGGCGACTCAGCCCCAGCATTTT. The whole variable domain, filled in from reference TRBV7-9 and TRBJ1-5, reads DTGVSQNPRHKITKRGQNVTFRCDPISEHNRLYWYRQTLGQGPEFLTYFQNEAQLEKSRLLSDRFSAERPKGSFSTLEIQRTEQGDSAMYLCASSPLGGATQPQHFGDGTRLSIL.